A single sample is the source of the 25 T cell receptor beta chains below, sequenced in a study of T-cell memory formation after mild COVID-19. TCRdb re-called the 5' RACE reads through MiXCR, storing one row per CDR3 protein. Among about 400,000 distinct CDR3 sequences listed, around 22% were seen once. Sequenced: PBMCs or a T cell subset sorted from them (not recorded which). Receptor source: an adult woman who had mild COVID-19 (a few samples of this study predate the infection). Cell type and time point are not known.

CDR3 sequence reads: CASSLWAPPVDGYTF. The CDR3 DNA reads as TGTGCCAGCAGTTTATGGGCCCCGCCGGTCGATGGCTACACCTTC. J is TRBJ1-2 and V is TRBV27; D remains unclear. This CDR3 is 15 amino acids long. Deletions cut 1 base from V and 6 bases from J, with 15 bases between. Germline V gene lookup returns CDR1 MNHEY and CDR2 SMNVEV (reference sequence).

This clonotype has just a few counts. This rearrangement joins TRBV6-6 to TRBJ2-7; tentative D call: TRBD1 (5 bases). CDR1 and CDR2 from the germline V gene are MNHNY and SVGAGI (reference sequence). The CDR3 runs 15 residues. V gave up 0 bases and J gave up 4 bases, with 13 bases separating them. Written as DNA, the CDR3 is TGTGCCAGCAGTTACTCACTTGGGGCGCGATACGAGCAGTACTTC. It encodes CASSYSLGARYEQYF.

The CDR3 here is CASSLYGATGNRETQYF. The CDR3 DNA is TGTGCCAGCAGCTTGTATGGCGCTACAGGGAATCGCGAGACCCAGTACTTC. This sequence joins TRBV5-4 and TRBJ2-5; tentative D call: TRBD1 (6 bases). CDR1 and CDR2 from the germline V gene are SGHNT and YYREEE (reference sequence). There are 17 residues in the CDR3. Trimming left V 1 base short and J 5 bases short, with 21 bases between. Looking up the rest from reference TRBV5-4 and TRBJ2-5 gives the full variable domain: ETGVTQSPTHLIKTRGQQVTLRCSSQSGHNTVSWYQQALGQGPQFIFQYYREEENGRGNFPPRFSGLQFPNYSSELNVNALELDDSALYLCASSLYGATGNRETQYFGPGTRLLVL.

This clonotype was detected a few times. The genes are TRBV7-9 and TRBJ2-1; D perhaps matches TRBD2 (6 bases). Germline-derived CDR1 and CDR2 are SEHNR and FQNEAQ (reference sequence). Trimming removed 2 bases at V and 6 bases at J, with 14 bases between. The CDR3 extends over 15 amino acids. CDR3 nucleotide sequence: TGTGCCAGCAGCTTACGGGAGCGGCAGCGCAATGAGCAGTTCTTC. Its protein product is CASSLRERQRNEQFF.

This clonotype showed up just a few times. The chain is built from TRBV6-6 and TRBJ2-4; 9 bases match TRBD1. The CDR3 contains 16 residues. Trimming cost V 6 bases and J 3 bases; bases outside gene matches: 9. CDR1 and CDR2 (germline): MNHNY, SVGAGI (reference sequence). DNA for the CDR3: TGTGCCAGCAGGGTACCGGGACAGGGAGGCAAAAACATTCAGTACTTC. Translation gives CASRVPGQGGKNIQYF.

The chain employs TRBV30 and TRBJ2-5; a possible D gene is TRBD1 (6 bases). The CDR3 loop spans 12 amino acids. Germline-derived CDR1 and CDR2 are GTSNPN and SVGIG (reference sequence). V was shortened by 0 bases and J by 6 bases, with 8 bases between the two germline ends. The CDR3, as DNA: TGTGCCTGGAGTGTACAGGGTCAGACCCAGTACTTC. Its translation is CAWSVQGQTQYF. The full variable domain, its missing parts supplied by reference TRBV30 and TRBJ2-5, is SQTIHQWPATLVQPVGSPLSLECTVEGTSNPNLYWYRQAAGRGLQLLFYSVGIGQISSEVPQNLSASRPQDRQFILSSKKLLLSDSGFYLCAWSVQGQTQYFGPGTRLLVL.

V usage is TRBV12-3 or TRBV12-4 and J usage is TRBJ2-7, with TRBD1 as a possible D gene (6 bases). Between the trimmed V and J ends, which lost 0 bases and 4 bases, there was a span of 13 bases. This CDR3 has 15 residues. CDR3 loop: CASSLAGQTFYEQYF. The CDR3 nucleotides are TGTGCCAGCAGTTTAGCGGGACAAACTTTTTACGAGCAGTACTTC.

This clonotype was seen ten or more times. The chain has TRBV29-1 and TRBJ2-1, with 11 bases identical to TRBD2. V shed 4 bases, J shed 7 bases, and the junction held 15 bases outside the gene matches. Germline CDR1 reads SQVTM; CDR2 reads ANQGSEA. The CDR3 is 17 residues long. The CDR3 spells CSVVSLAGGLGGNEQFF. The CDR3 nucleotides read TGCAGCGTTGTATCCCTAGCGGGAGGCCTCGGAGGGAATGAGCAGTTCTTC.

The rearrangement uses TRBV5-1 and TRBJ1-1; weak D call: TRBD1 (6 bases). Trimming cost V 0 bases and J 4 bases, with 13 bases left between them. Germline CDR1 and CDR2: SGHRS and YFSETQ. The CDR3 extends over 15 amino acids. DNA for the CDR3: TGCGCCAGCAGCTTGGATCAGGGGATGGGCACTGAAGCTTTCTTT. Protein sequence: CASSLDQGMGTEAFF.

V gene TRBV4-2 combines with J gene TRBJ1-2, with unresolved D. Looked up from germline, CDR1 is LGHNA and CDR2 is YNFKEQ. V gave up 3 bases and J gave up 0 bases, with 8 bases separating them. The CDR3 extends over 14 amino acids. CDR3 sequence: CASSQPDSNYGYTF. The CDR3 DNA reads TGTGCCAGCAGCCAGCCAGATTCTAACTATGGCTACACCTTC.

This clonotype was detected only a few times. The genes are TRBV20-1 and TRBJ2-2; the match to TRBD1 covers 10 bases. Germline assignment: CDR1 DFQATT and CDR2 SNEGSKA (reference sequence). Trimming took 5 bases from V and 3 from J; bases not matched to a gene: 6. The CDR3 totals 15 residues. The DNA of the CDR3 is TGCAGTGCTTCTCGGACAGGGGGGGACACCGGGGAGCTGTTTTTT. Protein product: CSASRTGGDTGELFF.

This clonotype was found a few times. This chain joins TRBV5-1 and TRBJ2-1; D might be TRBD2 (5 bases). The CDR3 length is 15 residues. Germline values: CDR1 SGHRS, CDR2 YFSETQ. Trimming removed 2 bases at V and 4 bases at J, with 13 bases between. As DNA, the CDR3 is TGCGCCAGCAGCTTTCCCGGGGTAGGTTACAATGAGCAGTTCTTC. Amino acids: CASSFPGVGYNEQFF. Complete variable domain (other parts from reference TRBV5-1 and TRBJ2-1): KAGVTQTPRYLIKTRGQQVTLSCSPISGHRSVSWYQQTPGQGLQFLFEYFSETQRNKGNFPGRFSGRQFSNSRSEMNVSTLELGDSALYLCASSFPGVGYNEQFFGPGTRLTVL.

This sequence joins TRBV12-3 or TRBV12-4 and TRBJ2-3; D is possibly TRBD1 or TRBD2 (5 bases each). The CDR3 runs 14 residues. With 4 bases removed from V and 2 bases from J, the gap between germline ends came to 10 bases. CDR3 in DNA: TGTGCCAGCAGTTATACCGGGACCACAGATACGCAGTATTTT. This encodes CASSYTGTTDTQYF.

This clonotype was seen a few times. The V gene is TRBV12-3 or TRBV12-4, the J gene TRBJ1-1; D is unresolved. The CDR3 covers 14 residues. V was shortened by 4 bases and J by 3 bases, with 12 bases between the two germline ends. CDR3 region: CASSSWVLDTEAFF. Here the CDR3 DNA reads TGTGCCAGCAGTTCTTGGGTCCTAGACACTGAAGCTTTCTTT.

This clonotype is a singleton in its sample. The CDR3 region has the DNA TGTGCCAGCAGCCGGACAGGGGGGGTAGAGAAGACCCAGTACTTC. It translates to CASSRTGGVEKTQYF. The chain links TRBV4-2 to TRBJ2-5; 10 bases are shared with TRBD1. CDR3 size: 15 residues. V shed 4 bases, J shed 6 bases, and the junction held 8 bases outside the gene matches. Germline lookup yields CDR1 LGHNA and CDR2 YNFKEQ.

This clonotype was seen only a few times. This chain connects TRBV19 to TRBJ2-1; D is possibly TRBD2 (6 bases). V lost 4 bases, J lost 8 bases, and 12 bases lay in between. The CDR3 has 13 amino acids. Per the germline V gene, CDR1 is LNHDA and CDR2 is SQIVND (reference sequence). Here the CDR3 DNA reads TGTGCCAGTAGTAGACTAGAGTCCCATGAGCAGTTCTTC. Translation gives CASSRLESHEQFF.

The chain links TRBV18 to TRBJ2-5, with D unresolved. The CDR3 is 13 amino acids. V lost 3 bases and J lost 3, with 8 bases in between. Looked up from germline, CDR1 is KGHSH and CDR2 is LQKENI. In nucleotides, the CDR3 is TGTGCCAGCTCACCGAGGCAGGAAGAGACCCAGTACTTC. Translated: CASSPRQEETQYF.

This clonotype was seen at least ten times. CDR3 coding DNA: TGCGCCAGCAGCGCCGGGCCCGGGGCAGATACGCAGTATTTT. It encodes CASSAGPGADTQYF. V is TRBV5-1 and J is TRBJ2-3, with D possibly matching TRBD2 (5 bases). This CDR3 contains 14 residues. Germline V lookup: CDR1 SGHRS, CDR2 YFSETQ. The V end was cut by 4 bases, the J end by 4 bases, with 13 bases between.

In this sample, this clonotype turned up many times. V gene TRBV7-6 combines with J gene TRBJ2-7, with unresolved D. V lost 1 base to trimming and J lost 3 bases, with 7 bases between them. Germline V gives CDR1 SGHVS, CDR2 FNYEAQ. There are 13 residues in the CDR3. The CDR3 sequence is CASSLVEDYEQYF. Here the CDR3 DNA reads TGTGCCAGCAGCTTAGTTGAGGACTACGAGCAGTACTTC.

The gene calls are TRBV14 and TRBJ1-2, with 8 bases lining up with TRBD1. This CDR3 has 15 residues. Germline V gene sequence: CDR1 SGHDN, CDR2 FVKESK. After removal of 0 bases from V and 10 bases from J, the junction contained 10 bases not matched to a gene. CDR3 DNA: TGTGCCAGCAGCCAAGAATGGGGGACAGGTGAAGTCTACACCTTC. It encodes CASSQEWGTGEVYTF. Based on the CDR3 plus reference TRBV14 and TRBJ1-2, the full variable domain is EAGVTQFPSHSVIEKGQTVTLRCDPISGHDNLYWYRRVMGKEIKFLLHFVKESKQDESGMPNNRFLAERTGGTYSTLKVQPAELEDSGVYFCASSQEWGTGEVYTFGSGTRLTVV.

This rearrangement joins TRBV7-6 to TRBJ2-5, with D tentatively TRBD1 or TRBD2 (5 bases each). The CDR3 extends over 14 amino acids. The V end was cut by 4 bases, the J end by 5 bases, with 14 bases between. From germline, CDR1 is SGHVS and CDR2 FNYEAQ. The CDR3 nucleotides read TGTGCCAGCAGCTATGAGGGGTCCGGGGAGACCCAGTACTTC. This codes for CASSYEGSGETQYF.

This clonotype was seen more than once but under ten times. This rearrangement joins TRBV29-1 to TRBJ2-3; TRBD2 matches 14 bases. Germline V gene sequence: CDR1 SQVTM, CDR2 ANQGSEA. The V segment lost 4 bases and the J segment 1 base; nucleotides outside the gene matches: 1. The CDR3 covers 15 residues. In nucleotides, the CDR3 is TGCAGCGTTGCGGGACTAGCGGGGGGCACAGATACGCAGTATTTT. Residues: CSVAGLAGGTDTQYF.

This clonotype was seen a handful of times. This chain links TRBV12-3 or TRBV12-4 with TRBJ2-3, with D perhaps TRBD2 (6 bases). CDR3 length: 16 amino acids. Trimming took 3 bases from V and 3 from J, leaving 16 bases between them. CDR3 in DNA: TGTGCCAGCAGTTTGGGGCAGGGAGGTGGGACAGATACGCAGTATTTT. This translates into CASSLGQGGGTDTQYF.

This clonotype has just a few counts. V and J are TRBV20-1 and TRBJ2-4, with D hard to call. V was cut by 3 bases and J by 7 bases, with 10 bases left in between. The CDR3 sequence is 12 residues long. Germline lookup yields CDR1 DFQATT and CDR2 SNEGSKA (reference sequence). CDR3 residues: CSARLGKNIQYF. CDR3 bases: TGCAGTGCTAGGTTGGGGAAGAACATTCAGTACTTC.

The table lists this clonotype with many counts. The chain recombines TRBV7-9 with TRBJ1-1; D remains ambiguous. CDR3 length: 14 amino acids. The V end lost 5 bases, the J end lost 1 base, and 11 bases lay between the germline ends. Germline V CDR1 and CDR2: SEHNR, FQNEAQ (reference sequence). The CDR3 loop reads CASSTQLGNTEAFF. CDR3 in DNA: TGTGCCAGCAGCACCCAACTGGGGAACACTGAAGCTTTCTTT.